Below are 24 T cell receptor beta chains sequenced from a single sample in a study of blood T cells in healthy people across ages. Alongside a J-beta primer mix, a sample-barcoded 5' primer served in a second PCR lasting about 7 to 11 cycles. In TCRdb, the 5' RACE reads were re-called with MiXCR into one record per CDR3 protein. The data hold around 780,000 distinct CDR3 sequences, with under 30% observed a single time. The same sample was also used in a study of T cells of mothers and their children.

Sequencing was done on a sample of blood. The receptors originated from a boy under 18 in good health.

Details on this clonotype: At one end the junction does not follow the germline gene, possibly because of a read error. The rearrangement uses TRBV6-5 and TRBJ1-6; D is undetermined. From germline, CDR1 is MNHEY and CDR2 SVGAGI. The CDR3 sequence is 20 residues long. The CDR3 DNA sequence: TGTGCCAGCAGTTACAACCCCGGAAAAGGGAGCGGGCCCCAACTTTCAGCCCTCCACTTT. Its translation: CASSYNPGKGSGPQLSALHF.

This clonotype appeared a single time. The CDR3 DNA sequence: TGTGCCAGCAGCCAAGAAGGGGATATAGGAACGCAGTATTTT. Its translation is CASSQEGDIGTQYF. V gene TRBV3-1 combines with J gene TRBJ2-3, with a possible D match to TRBD1 (5 bases). With 0 bases removed from V and 9 bases from J, the gap between germline ends came to 13 bases. Germline CDR1 is LGHDT and CDR2 is YNNKEL (reference sequence). The CDR3 is 14 residues long.

For the CDR3, the DNA is TGTGCCAGCAGCTTAGATAGTAGCGGGACCCAGTACTTC. This translates into CASSLDSSGTQYF. The gene calls are TRBV11-2 and TRBJ2-5; D might be TRBD2 (6 bases). CDR1 SGHAT and CDR2 FQNNGV come from the germline V gene. This CDR3 is 13 amino acids long. The V gene lost 0 bases and the J gene lost 7 bases, with 9 bases spanning the gap.

This sequence joins TRBV12-3 or TRBV12-4 and TRBJ1-5; 9 bases agree with TRBD1. The CDR3 extends over 15 amino acids. V lost 4 bases and J lost 2; bases outside the gene matches: 3. The CDR3 DNA follows: TGTGCCAGCAGTTGGGGACAGGGAGGCAATCAGCCCCAGCATTTT. Its protein is CASSWGQGGNQPQHF.

Notes on this clonotype: The junction departs from the called germline gene at one end, perhaps through a read error. The DNA of the CDR3 is TGTGCCATCAGCCCGGGGGGGGACACCGGGGAGCTGCTTTTT. Its protein is CAISPGGDTGELLF. This rearrangement joins TRBV10-3 to TRBJ2-2; 8 positions match TRBD2. CDR1 and CDR2 from the germline V gene are ENHRY and SYGVKD. This CDR3 comprises 14 residues.

The rearrangement uses TRBV7-8 and TRBJ2-1; 9 nucleotides agree with TRBD2. CDR1 and CDR2 from the germline V gene are SGHVS and FQNEAQ. This CDR3 has 15 amino acids. V was pared by 5 bases and J by 5 bases, with 7 bases of the junction left unmatched. The CDR3 DNA follows: TGTGCCAGCAGCCCATCTAGCGGGGTAAACAATGAGCAGTTCTTC. It encodes CASSPSSGVNNEQFF.

The chain joins TRBV30 to TRBJ2-5; TRBD1 matches at 9 bases. This CDR3 comprises 14 residues. V lost 6 bases to trimming and J lost 4 bases; unmatched junction nucleotides: 9. Germline values: CDR1 GTSNPN, CDR2 SVGIG (reference sequence). For the CDR3, the DNA is TGTGCCTGCCGGGACAGGGCCGTTGGAGAGACCCAGTACTTC. Its protein is CACRDRAVGETQYF.

In this sample, this clonotype turned up a few times. V and J are TRBV4-1 and TRBJ2-2, with 7 bases matching TRBD1. Germline V gene sequence: CDR1 MGHRA, CDR2 YSYEKL. The trim removed 1 base at V and 2 bases at J, leaving 4 bases unmatched. This CDR3 is 16 amino acids long. This CDR3 reads CASSQVGTANTGELFF. The CDR3 coding sequence is TGCGCCAGCAGCCAAGTCGGGACAGCTAACACCGGGGAGCTGTTTTTT.

This clonotype came up many times. The chain recombines TRBV7-3 with TRBJ2-6, with D possibly being TRBD1 or TRBD2 (5 bases each). The CDR3 has 17 amino acids. The germline CDR1 and CDR2 sequences are SGHTA and FQGTGA. Trimming removed 4 bases at V and 4 bases at J, with 17 bases between. The chain's CDR3 is CASSSSGALFGANVLTF. CDR3 DNA sequence: TGTGCCAGCAGCTCCTCCGGGGCGCTATTCGGGGCCAACGTCCTGACTTTC.

The chain is built from TRBV5-6 and TRBJ2-5, with D possibly being TRBD2 (6 bases). The better agreement between TRBJ2-7 and the DNA end casts doubt on the J call. Germline values: CDR1 SGHDT, CDR2 YYEEEE. CDR3 length equals 14 residues. DNA for the CDR3: TGTGCCTCCCTGGGGGTAGCGGACAACTACGAGCAGTACTTC. Amino acid sequence: CASLGVADNYEQYF.

Ten or more counts support this clonotype. The V and J genes are TRBV12-3 or TRBV12-4 and TRBJ2-5; tentative D call: TRBD2 (6 bases). The ends were cut back, 6 bases at V and 4 bases at J, with 15 bases in the middle. The CDR3 has 14 residues. Here the CDR3 DNA reads TGTGCCAGCAGATGGGGCGGGGCTCCAGAGACCCAGTACTTC. Amino acids: CASRWGGAPETQYF.

CDR3 coding DNA: TGTGCCAGCAGTTCCCTCTGGGGCACAGATACGCAGTATTTT. Translating it yields CASSSLWGTDTQYF. The chain carries TRBV12-3 or TRBV12-4 and TRBJ2-3; D gene uncertain. CDR3 length equals 14 residues. V was shortened by 4 bases and J by 1 base, with 9 bases between the two germline ends.

In this sample, this clonotype turned up a few times. The chain employs TRBV6-6 and TRBJ2-1; TRBD1 is a possible D gene (5 bases). Germline lookup yields CDR1 MNHNY and CDR2 SVGAGI (reference sequence). V lost 5 bases, J lost 10 bases, and 18 bases lay in between. The CDR3 extends over 14 amino acids. In DNA, the CDR3 is TGTGCCAGCAGTCAGGCCCGGTGGGGCATCGAGCAGTTCTTC. This encodes CASSQARWGIEQFF.

In its sample, this clonotype was seen a few times. The CDR3 spells CASSLEDRPNQPQHF. The CDR3 bases are TGTGCCAGCAGCTTGGAAGATCGGCCTAATCAGCCCCAGCATTTT. This chain links TRBV5-5 with TRBJ1-5; D call uncertain. From germline, CDR1 is SGHKS and CDR2 YYEKEE (reference sequence). This CDR3 spans 15 amino acids. Trimming stripped 0 bases from V and 4 bases from J, with 11 bases between.

Points on this clonotype: The junction and the germline gene differ at one end; a read error may be behind it. The chain has TRBV5-1 and TRBJ1-4; 9 bases fit TRBD1. This CDR3 spans 17 amino acids. Germline values: CDR1 SGHRS, CDR2 YFSETQ. Here the CDR3 DNA reads TGCGCCGGCAGCTCCAATAGGCCGGGACAGGGAAATGAAAAACTGTTTTTT. Translation: CAGSSNRPGQGNEKLFF.

This clonotype was seen a few times. The chain carries TRBV7-8 and TRBJ1-3; no clear D gene. Between the trimmed V and J ends, which lost 0 bases and 2 bases, there was a span of 5 bases. CDR3 length equals 14 residues. Germline CDR1 is SGHVS and CDR2 is FQNEAQ. CDR3 region: CASSLAETGNTIYF. The CDR3 DNA reads TGTGCCAGCAGCTTAGCGGAGACTGGAAACACCATATATTTT.

A few counts support this clonotype. The chain couples TRBV7-2 to TRBJ2-6; D unresolved. Germline lookup yields CDR1 SGHTA and CDR2 FQGNSA. The CDR3 sequence is 16 residues long. The V and J ends lost 3 bases and 0 bases respectively, with 9 bases between them. DNA of the CDR3: TGTGCCAGCAGCTTGGTTAGCTCCTCTGGGGCCAACGTCCTGACTTTC. Translation: CASSLVSSSGANVLTF. Drawing the rest from reference TRBV7-2 and TRBJ2-6, the complete variable domain is GAGVSQSPSNKVTEKGKDVELRCDPISGHTALYWYRQSLGQGLEFLIYFQGNSAPDKSGLPSDRFSAERTGGSVSTLTIQRTQQEDSAVYLCASSLVSSSGANVLTFGAGSRLTVL.

A few counts support this clonotype. This sequence joins TRBV28 and TRBJ1-2, with no clear D. This CDR3 spans 14 amino acids. Germline V gene sequence: CDR1 MDHEN, CDR2 SYDVKM. Trimming took 6 bases from V and 1 from J, leaving 12 bases between them. The DNA of the CDR3 is TGTGCCAGCAGACCCGAGGGCGGTAACTATGGCTACACCTTC. Amino acids: CASRPEGGNYGYTF.

V is TRBV3-1 and J is TRBJ1-4, with D possibly matching TRBD1 (5 bases). The CDR3 spans 16 residues. Trimming pared 4 bases from V and 10 bases from J, leaving 22 bases between. The germline gives CDR1 LGHDT, CDR2 YNNKEL (reference sequence). Here the CDR3 DNA reads TGTGCCAGCAGCCCGACCGGAGGGTCAGGGAAGGGAAAACTGTTTTTT. Protein: CASSPTGGSGKGKLFF.

This rearrangement joins TRBV20-1 to TRBJ2-5, with D perhaps TRBD2 (5 bases). The DNA end lines up better with TRBJ2-7; the J call may be wrong. The CDR3 has 11 residues. CDR1 is DFQATT, CDR2 SNEGSKA, per germline (reference sequence). CDR3 nucleotide sequence: TGCAGTGCGGCGAGGGCCTACGAGCAGTACTTC. This encodes CSAARAYEQYF.

The genes are TRBV12-5 and TRBJ2-5; TRBD1 aligns across 10 bases. V trimming: 5 bases; J trimming: 11 bases; junction bases outside the gene matches: 11. The CDR3 is 14 residues long. The germline CDR1 and CDR2 sequences are LGHNT and FRNRAP. The CDR3 sequence is CASGLRQGAREQYF. Written as DNA, the CDR3 is TGTGCTAGTGGTCTCCGACAGGGGGCCAGGGAGCAGTACTTC.

The chain is built from TRBV12-3 or TRBV12-4 and TRBJ1-2, with 10 bases fitting TRBD1. This CDR3 is 13 amino acids long. V was clipped by 8 bases and J by 9 bases; unmatched bases: 9. CDR3 sequence (DNA): TGTGCCAGCTCAGAGGACAGGGGGACTCGCTACACCTTC. Its protein product is CASSEDRGTRYTF.

V and J are TRBV11-2 and TRBJ1-1, with D maybe TRBD1 (6 bases). Germline-derived CDR1 and CDR2 are SGHAT and FQNNGV. The CDR3 has 11 amino acids. The V end lost 5 bases, the J end lost 11 bases, and 12 bases lay between the germline ends. The CDR3 nucleotides are TGTGCCAGCAGCCCACGGGGGCGGGCTTTCTTT. It specifies CASSPRGRAFF.

The V gene is TRBV4-1, the J gene TRBJ1-1, with D possibly being TRBD1 (6 bases). Trimming removed 5 bases at V and 0 bases at J, with 13 bases between. Germline loops: CDR1 MGHRA, CDR2 YSYEKL. The CDR3 has 15 amino acids. CDR3 protein: CASSVPGTMNTEAFF. DNA of the CDR3: TGCGCCAGCAGCGTTCCCGGGACAATGAACACTGAAGCTTTCTTT.